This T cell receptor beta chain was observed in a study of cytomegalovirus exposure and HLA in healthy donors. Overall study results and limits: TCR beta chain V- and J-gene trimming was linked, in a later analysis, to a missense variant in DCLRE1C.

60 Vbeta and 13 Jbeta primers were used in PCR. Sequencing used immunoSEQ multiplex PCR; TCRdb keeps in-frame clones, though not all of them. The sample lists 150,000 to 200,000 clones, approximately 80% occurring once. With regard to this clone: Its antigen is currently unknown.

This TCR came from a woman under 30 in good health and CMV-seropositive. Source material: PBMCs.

CDR3 residues: CASSYYLDRVNEKLFF. Written as DNA, the CDR3 is TGTGCCAGCAGTTACTACCTCGACAGGGTGAATGAAAAACTGTTTTTT. This chain connects TRBV6-5 to TRBJ1-4; the match to TRBD1 covers 7 bases. This CDR3 has 16 amino acids. From germline, CDR1 is MNHEY and CDR2 SVGAGI. The J segment lost 5 bases and the V segment lost 1 base, leaving 7 bases of the junction unmatched.